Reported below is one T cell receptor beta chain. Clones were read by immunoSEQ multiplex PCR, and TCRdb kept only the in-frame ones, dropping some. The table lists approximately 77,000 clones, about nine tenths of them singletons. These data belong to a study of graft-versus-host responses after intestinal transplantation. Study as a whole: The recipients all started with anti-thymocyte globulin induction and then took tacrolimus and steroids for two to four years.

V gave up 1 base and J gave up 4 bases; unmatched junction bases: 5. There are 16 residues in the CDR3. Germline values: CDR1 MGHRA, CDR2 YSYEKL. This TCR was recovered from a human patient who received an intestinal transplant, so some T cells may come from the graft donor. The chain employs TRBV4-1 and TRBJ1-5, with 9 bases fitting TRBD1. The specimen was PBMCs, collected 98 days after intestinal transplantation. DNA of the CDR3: TGCGCCAGCAGCCAAGTCCCGGGACAGGGTAATCAGCCCCAGCATTTT. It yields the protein CASSQVPGQGNQPQHF.